This T cell receptor beta chain was identified in a study of T cell repertoires in cytomegalovirus infection. On the study more broadly: A matching HLA type, together with CMV infection, was signaled by public TCR beta signatures.

TCRdb passed the reads through MiXCR, listing each CDR3 protein once. The sample consists of approximately 110,000 distinct CDR3 sequences, roughly 32% of them appearing once. This clonotype was recorded a few times. Its antigen is not identified. CDR1 and CDR2 from the germline V gene are SGHVS and FQNEAQ. This CDR3 region has 16 residues. J was trimmed by 7 bases and V by 5 bases; bases with no gene match: 13. V usage is TRBV7-8 and J usage is TRBJ2-2; 7 bases are a match to TRBD2. The TCR originated in a human donor in good health (CMV status not recorded). Some clones in this sample may be carry-over from other donors' samples. The sequencing here drew on CD8+ T cells from cultured PBMCs, taken from culture after CMV antigen stimulation. CDR3 amino acids: CASSAVGGSVYGELFF. DNA for the CDR3: TGTGCCAGCAGCGCCGTGGGGGGGTCGGTTTACGGGGAGCTGTTTTTT.